This T cell receptor (beta chain) came from a study of T cells expressing NK-cell markers. Whole-study findings and limits: Similarly, these clonotypes led the CD3+CD56-NKG2C+ fraction as well in several donors.

The germline gives CDR1 DFQATT, CDR2 SNEGSKA (reference sequence). The CDR3 length is 15 residues. TCRdb re-called the 5' RACE reads; one entry per CDR3 protein, DNA not given. Its table records about 410,000 distinct CDR3 sequences. On this clonotype: The antigen remains unidentified.

Sequencing input: blood T cells: a sorted CD56 or NKG2C T cell subset, CD4+ or CD8+ T cells, or bulk PBMC T cells (not recorded which). This chain connects TRBV20-1 to TRBJ2-7; the TCRdb D gene call, TRBD2, has no DNA to confirm it. The clonotype was recovered from a woman between 45 and 65 years old in good health. CDR3 protein: CSASSLAGGAYEQYF.